The 4 T cell receptor beta chains below all came from one sample that was sequenced in a study of blood T cell repertoires in COVID-19. TCRdb's table, derived via immunoSEQ multiplex PCR, lists solely in-frame clones and lacks some. Here the sample spans hundreds of thousands of clones, about nine tenths being singletons. Source material: peripheral blood. Source of these receptors: a woman aged 70-85 years with COVID-19, enrolled during active disease.

Only one count was recorded for this clone. The rearrangement links TRBV30 to TRBJ1-4; D possibly corresponds to TRBD1 (5 bases). CDR1 is GTSNPN, CDR2 SVGIG, per germline (reference sequence). The CDR3 spans 12 residues. Trimming took off 4 bases at V and 5 bases at J, with 8 bases between the two ends. CDR3: CAWNGGNEKLFF. Written as DNA, the CDR3 is TGTGCCTGGAACGGGGGAAATGAAAAACTGTTTTTT.

The V call is TRBV20-1, the J call TRBJ1-2, with D possibly matching TRBD1 (5 bases). This CDR3 has 11 residues. Germline V CDR1 and CDR2: DFQATT, SNEGSKA (reference sequence). Trimming removed 3 bases from V and 6 bases from J, with 8 bases in between. CDR3 protein: CSARKGDGYTF. The CDR3 DNA is TGCAGTGCTAGGAAAGGGGATGGCTACACCTTC.

This chain joins TRBV24-1 and TRBJ2-2, with D possibly matching TRBD2 (7 bases). V lost 3 bases and J lost 4, with 11 bases in between. The CDR3 runs to 15 residues. Germline-derived CDR1 and CDR2 are KGHDR and SFDVKD. The chain's CDR3 is CATSDGGGGTGELFF. The DNA of the CDR3 is TGTGCCACCAGTGATGGGGGAGGGGGCACCGGGGAGCTGTTTTTT.

This chain links TRBV18 with TRBJ1-1, with 8 bases that match TRBD1. The CDR3 sequence is 15 residues long. With V trimmed by 5 bases and J by 3 bases, 8 bases remained unmatched. The germline gives CDR1 KGHSH, CDR2 LQKENI. The CDR3 DNA reads as TGTGCCAGCTCAGTGGACAGGGTGGGGGACACTGAAGCTTTCTTT. Protein sequence: CASSVDRVGDTEAFF.